The rows below give T cell receptor beta chains drawn from one sample of a study of T cells after yellow fever vaccination. TCRdb re-derived calls from the 5' RACE reads in MiXCR, one entry per CDR3 protein. The sample carries around 230,000 distinct CDR3 sequences, around 6.7% recorded once. The specimen comprised CD4+ T cells sorted from PBMCs, sampled on the day of the yellow fever booster vaccination. The source is a man aged 25 to 40 who received the YFV17D yellow fever vaccine. Each CDR3 is given with its conserved first and last residue. The D gene is left open where the match is weak. Clone size is stated in some rows and not others, as once, few, many or a class when expanded.

>TRBJ2-7|many|TRBV7-2|.|14
TGTGCCAGCAGTCCCATGCAAAGCTCCTACGAGCAGTACTTC
CASSPMQSSYEQYF
>TRBJ2-5|.|TRBV7-2|.|13
TGTGCCAGCAGCTTAGAGCCTTGGGAGACCCAGTACTTC
CASSLEPWETQYF
>TRBJ2-1|few|TRBV10-3|TRBD2|15
TGTGCCATCTCTCCTAGCGGGAGAATAAACAATGAGCAGTTCTTC
CAISPSGRINNEQFF
>TRBJ2-4|few|TRBV7-2|.|12
TGTGCCAGCAGCCCTACTGGGTCCCGGCAGTACTTC
CASSPTGSRQYF
>TRBJ2-2|few|TRBV19|.|15
TGTGCCAGTAGTAGGGGACGTGGCAGGAATGGGGAGCTGTTTTTT
CASSRGRGRNGELFF
>TRBJ2-7|few|TRBV12-3/TRBV12-4|TRBD2|15
TGTGCCAGCAGTTTACACCGGGGGGAGGGCTACGAGCAGTACTTC
CASSLHRGEGYEQYF
>TRBJ2-7|few|TRBV7-2|TRBD2|14
TGTGCCAGCAGCTTAGCGGGAGGGGCCTCGGAGCAGTACTTC
CASSLAGGASEQYF
>TRBJ2-3|few|TRBV5-1|TRBD1|15
TGCGCCAGCAGCTTCCAGGGACAGGGGACAGATACGCAGTATTTT
CASSFQGQGTDTQYF
>TRBJ2-5|few|TRBV28|.|14
TGTGCCAGCAGCCCTCAGGGGATCCCAGAGACCCAGTACTTC
CASSPQGIPETQYF
>TRBJ2-1|many|TRBV20-1|TRBD1|15
TGCAGTGCTAGAGATCAAGGGGGCGTGTTCGATGAGCAGTTCTTC
CSARDQGGVFDEQFF
>TRBJ2-3|many|TRBV29-1|TRBD2|12
TGCAGCGTTACTAGCGGCACAGATACGCAGTATTTT
CSVTSGTDTQYF
>TRBJ2-7|many|TRBV6-1|TRBD2|14
TGTGCCAGCAGCCGAACAACTAGCGGGAGGATTTGGTACTTC
CASSRTTSGRIWYF
>TRBJ2-5|few|TRBV20-1|TRBD2|13
TGCAGTGCTGGCGGGAGGATCCAGGAGACCCAGTACTTC
CSAGGRIQETQYF
>TRBJ2-5|few|TRBV6-5|TRBD2|16
TGTGCCAGCAGTTACTCGACAGACGGGGGGAGTGAGACCCAGTACTTC
CASSYSTDGGSETQYF
>TRBJ2-5|many|TRBV29-1|.|14
TGCAGCGGGATCCGGGACCCCACAGGAGAGACCCAGTACTTC
CSGIRDPTGETQYF
>TRBJ1-3|.|TRBV25-1|.|15
TGTGCCAGCAGTATAGGACAAAACTCTGGAAACACCATATATTTT
CASSIGQNSGNTIYF
>TRBJ2-5|many|TRBV20-1|TRBD2|13
TGCAGTGCCCTTAGCGGGAACCAAGAGACCCAGTACTTC
CSALSGNQETQYF
>TRBJ2-3|many|TRBV6-2/TRBV6-3|.|12
TGTGCCAGCAGTTGGGGGCCAGATACGCAGTATTTT
CASSWGPDTQYF
>TRBJ2-1|many|TRBV27|.|14
TGTGCCAGCAGTTTCGACACCTCCTACAATGAGCAGTTCTTC
CASSFDTSYNEQFF
>TRBJ1-1|.|TRBV18|.|13
TGTGCCAGCTCACCACAGCCCAGTGGTGAAGCTTTCTTT
CASSPQPSGEAFF
>TRBJ1-1|few|TRBV12-3/TRBV12-4|.|15
TGTGCCAGCAGTTTCGGTCCAGGGCCGGGCACTGAAGCTTTCTTT
CASSFGPGPGTEAFF
>TRBJ2-1|.|TRBV7-2|.|14
TGTGCCAGCAGCTCGGGGCTTCGGAGCAATGAGCAGTTCTTC
CASSSGLRSNEQFF
>TRBJ2-7|few|TRBV29-1|TRBD1|12
TGCAGCGTCGCTTCGACAGGGTTTGAGCAGTACTTC
CSVASTGFEQYF
>TRBJ2-2|many|TRBV15|.|16
TGTGCCACCAGCAGAGATTGGTACTCGAACACCGGGGAGCTGTTTTTT
CATSRDWYSNTGELFF
>TRBJ2-5|.|TRBV5-6|.|13
TGTGCCAGCAGCCCGTCTAATGGGGAGACCCAGTACTTC
CASSPSNGETQYF
>TRBJ2-3|.|TRBV20-1|.|12
TGCAGTGCTGATAAAGTAGCAGATACGCAGTATTTT
CSADKVADTQYF
>TRBJ1-4|many|TRBV12-3/TRBV12-4|TRBD1|15
TGTGCCAGCAGTCCTCGGACAGGGAGGAATGAAAAACTGTTTTTT
CASSPRTGRNEKLFF
>TRBJ1-1|few|TRBV29-1|.|15
TGCAGCGTTGCAGGAACCGGGACCATGAACACTGAAGCTTTCTTT
CSVAGTGTMNTEAFF
>TRBJ2-1|.|TRBV29-1|.|14
TGCAGCGTTGGATCGACAGGTTCCTACAATGAGCAGTTCTTC
CSVGSTGSYNEQFF
>TRBJ2-1|.|TRBV30|TRBD2|15
TGTGCCTGGAGGCGACTAGCGGGAGTAGGGGGTGAGCAGTTCTTC
CAWRRLAGVGGEQFF
>TRBJ2-1|.|TRBV19|TRBD2|16
TGTGCCAGTAGTATAGGGGGAGGGAGGCGCTACAATGAGCAGTTCTTC
CASSIGGGRRYNEQFF
>TRBJ2-7|many|TRBV7-2|.|11
TGTGCCAGCAGCCTTTACAGAGAGCAGTACTTC
CASSLYREQYF
>TRBJ2-1|.|TRBV20-1|TRBD2|11
TGCAGTGTTAGAGCGGGGAATGAGCAGTTCTTC
CSVRAGNEQFF
>TRBJ1-1|many|TRBV29-1|.|14
TGCAGCGTTATTCGCGTAAACATGAACACTGAAGCTTTCTTT
CSVIRVNMNTEAFF
>TRBJ1-2|few|TRBV30|TRBD1|13
TGTGCCTGGAATTTGAGCGGGGGACAGGCCCTAGTCTTC
CAWNLSGGQALVF
>TRBJ2-2|few|TRBV5-1|TRBD2|17
TGCGCCAGCAGCTTGGGGCCGGGACTAGGGAACACCGGGGAGCTGTTTTTT
CASSLGPGLGNTGELFF
>TRBJ2-2|.|TRBV3-1|TRBD2|16
TGTGCCAGCAGCTCCGGGACTAGCGGGATTCCGGGGGAGCTGTTTTTT
CASSSGTSGIPGELFF
>TRBJ2-4|few|TRBV6-5|TRBD1|19
TGTGCCAGCAGTTACCCGGAATGGGGGGGACAGGGAGCCAAAAACATTCAGTACTTC
CASSYPEWGGQGAKNIQYF
>TRBJ2-7|.|TRBV20-1|TRBD1|13
TGCAGTGCAGCCCTCGGGACAGCCGGAGAGCAGTACTTC
CSAALGTAGEQYF
>TRBJ1-5|.|TRBV7-2|.|15
TGTGCCAGCAACTTGGGTCCAGACCCCAATCAGCCCCAGCATTTT
CASNLGPDPNQPQHF
>TRBJ1-5|few|TRBV6-1|.|13
TGTGCCAGCAGTGAAGCTAGAGATCAGCCCCAGCATTTT
CASSEARDQPQHF
>TRBJ2-3|few|TRBV7-7|TRBD2|16
TGTGCCAGCAGCCCCGGACTAGCGGGAGGCGTGGATACGCAGTATTTT
CASSPGLAGGVDTQYF
>TRBJ2-7|.|TRBV6-5|TRBD2|17
TGTGCCAGCAGTTACCCGGGGACCGGGGGGTTGCGTCTCGAGCAGTACTTC
CASSYPGTGGLRLEQYF
>TRBJ2-1|.|TRBV30|.|13
TGTGCCTGGAGTGTTCCTGGACTGCTCTCTCAGTTCTTC
CAWSVPGLLSQFF
>TRBJ2-7|.|TRBV6-1|.|14
TGTGCCAGCACCAACCGGGACCCAGGGTACGAGCAGTACTTC
CASTNRDPGYEQYF
>TRBJ2-7|many|TRBV7-2|.|15
TGTGCCAGCAGCGCATCGGCGGGTACCGACTACGAGCAGTACTTC
CASSASAGTDYEQYF
>TRBJ2-7|.|TRBV20-1|.|14
TGCAGTGCTACCGCCATGGGCGACCCCTACGAGCAGTACTTC
CSATAMGDPYEQYF